Only one count was recorded for the clone carrying this T cell receptor (beta chain). These data belong to a study of blood T cell repertoires in COVID-19. Study-level background: The cDNA or gDNA used as material had been derived from T cells, B-cell-depleted T cells, or PBMCs.

This CDR3 has 14 amino acids. The V gene lost 0 bases and the J gene lost 2 bases, with 8 bases spanning the gap. The germline gives CDR1 SGHNT, CDR2 YYREEE (reference sequence). Measured with immunoSEQ multiplex PCR; TCRdb has only the in-frame clones, and not every one. Among around 140,000 clones listed, roughly 84% were seen once. V gene TRBV5-4 combines with J gene TRBJ1-2; D is undetermined. The sequencing input was peripheral blood. This TCR derives from a man aged 55-75 years with acute or convalescent COVID-19. The CDR3 DNA reads TGTGCCAGCAGCTTGGGTGAGGGCAACTATGGCTACACCTTC. Its translation is CASSLGEGNYGYTF.